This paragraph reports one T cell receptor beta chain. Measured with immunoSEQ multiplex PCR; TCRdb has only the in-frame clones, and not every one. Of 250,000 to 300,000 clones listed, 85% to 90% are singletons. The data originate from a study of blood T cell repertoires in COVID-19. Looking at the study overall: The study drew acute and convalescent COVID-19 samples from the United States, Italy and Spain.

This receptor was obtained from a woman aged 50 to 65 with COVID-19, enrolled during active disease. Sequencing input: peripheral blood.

The CDR3 nucleotides read TGTGCCAGCAGTTACCGGACAGGGTATGGCACTGAAGCTTTCTTT. It codes for CASSYRTGYGTEAFF. The chain uses TRBV6-5 and TRBJ1-1, with TRBD1 matching 8 bases. V trimming: 2 bases; J trimming: 4 bases; junction bases outside the gene matches: 6. The CDR3 is 15 amino acids. Germline loops: CDR1 MNHEY, CDR2 SVGAGI.